The clone carrying this TCR beta chain was recorded many times. The source of the sample is a study of early T cells in non-severe SARS-CoV-2 infection. Across the study: Sequencing was performed on bulk RNA from unsorted whole blood, leaving chains unpaired.

Per the germline V gene, CDR1 is KGHSH and CDR2 is LQKENI. CDR3 length: 16 residues. Trimming left V 6 bases short and J 3 bases short, with 19 bases between. TCRdb fed the 5' RACE reads into MiXCR, producing one record per CDR3 protein. The data show some 40,000 distinct CDR3 sequences, roughly 5% seen once. The sequencing sample was made of whole blood. The chain couples TRBV18 to TRBJ2-3; the D call may be TRBD1 or TRBD2 (6 bases each). This clonotype was obtained from an adult who was a healthcare worker with PCR-confirmed SARS-CoV-2 infection or an uninfected control (not recorded which). CDR3 nucleotides: TGTGCCAGCTCCACCACTGGAGGGGGGATTACAGATACGCAGTATTTT. Amino acids: CASSTTGGGITDTQYF.